This passage covers 13 T cell receptor beta chains from one sample sequenced in a study of cytotoxic CD8 clonotypes in ibrutinib-treated CLL. Clones were sequenced by immunoSEQ multiplex PCR, and TCRdb holds only the in-frame ones, with some missing. The table has approximately 92,000 clones, roughly three quarters seen once. The material was PBMCs, obtained after 24 months of ibrutinib treatment. These receptors were taken from a human donor with chronic lymphocytic leukemia.

J is TRBJ1-3 and V is TRBV15; unclear D gene. The ends were cut back, 1 base at V and 0 bases at J, with 10 bases in the middle. In germline, CDR1 is LNHNV, CDR2 YYDKDF (reference sequence). The CDR3 covers 16 residues. The CDR3 region is CATSRADSLSGNTIYF. CDR3 nucleotide sequence: TGTGCCACCAGCAGAGCAGACTCCCTCTCTGGAAACACCATATATTTT.

The chain couples TRBV15 to TRBJ2-5, with TRBD1 matching 11 bases. Trimming cost V 4 bases and J 4 bases; bases outside gene matches: 5. The CDR3 has 15 residues. Germline V lookup: CDR1 LNHNV, CDR2 YYDKDF (reference sequence). In nucleotides, the CDR3 is TGTGCCACCAGCATCCGGACAGGGGGCTTAGAGACCCAGTACTTC. Encoded protein: CATSIRTGGLETQYF.

This chain connects TRBV10-1 to TRBJ2-2, with D perhaps being TRBD1 or TRBD2 (5 bases each). This CDR3 contains 15 residues. Germline V gene lookup returns CDR1 WNHNN and CDR2 SYGVQD (reference sequence). V lost 4 bases and J 5 bases, leaving 14 bases between the germline ends. The CDR3 sequence is CASSVRGSGTGELFF. CDR3 nucleotide sequence: TGCGCCAGCAGTGTAAGGGGTTCGGGGACCGGGGAGCTGTTTTTT.

The chain employs TRBV6-1 and TRBJ2-5; D remains ambiguous. This CDR3 has 13 residues. V dropped 5 bases and J dropped 4 bases, with 11 bases sitting between them. The germline V gene encodes CDR1 MNHNS and CDR2 SASEGT. The CDR3 coding sequence is TGTGCCAGCAGTCCGGGTTCGGGAGAGACCCAGTACTTC. This gives the protein CASSPGSGETQYF.

This clone showed up just once. CDR3 protein: CASSLQGSGYGYTF. In DNA, the CDR3 is TGTGCCAGTAGTCTACAGGGTTCCGGCTATGGCTACACCTTC. The V and J genes are TRBV19 and TRBJ1-2, with a weak D call TRBD1 (6 bases). Trimming removed 5 bases at V and 4 bases at J, with 14 bases between. CDR3 length: 14 amino acids. Germline CDR1 reads LNHDA; CDR2 reads SQIVND (reference sequence). Supplemented by reference TRBV19 and TRBJ1-2, the full variable domain reads DGGITQSPKYLFRKEGQNVTLSCEQNLNHDAMYWYRQDPGQGLRLIYYSQIVNDFQKGDIAEGYSVSREKKESFPLTVTSAQKNPTAFYLCASSLQGSGYGYTFGSGTRLTVV.

J is TRBJ2-7 and V is TRBV30; the match to TRBD1 covers 8 bases. Trimming cost V 3 bases and J 0 bases; bases outside gene matches: 7. Germline V gene lookup returns CDR1 GTSNPN and CDR2 SVGIG (reference sequence). The CDR3 has 15 amino acids. The CDR3 coding sequence is TGTGCCTGGAGGACGGGACAGGCCAACTCCTACGAGCAGTACTTC. Protein: CAWRTGQANSYEQYF.

CDR3 bases: TGTGCCAGCAGCTTTACCGCCTGGGGCTACGAGCAGTACTTC. It codes for CASSFTAWGYEQYF. The chain has TRBV7-8 and TRBJ2-7, with D uncertain. The CDR3 totals 14 residues. Germline CDR1 reads SGHVS; CDR2 reads FQNEAQ. Trimming took off 3 bases at V and 3 bases at J, with 12 bases between the two ends.

This clone was detected only once. The CDR3 sequence is CASQFSSLNTEAFF. CDR3 DNA sequence: TGTGCCAGCCAATTCAGCAGCCTGAACACTGAAGCTTTCTTT. The chain combines TRBV19 with TRBJ1-1; no definite D call. V lost 9 bases and J lost 0, with 14 bases in between. Germline lookup yields CDR1 LNHDA and CDR2 SQIVND (reference sequence). The CDR3 contains 14 residues.

The chain joins TRBV13 to TRBJ1-5; D gene unclear. With 3 bases removed from V and 9 bases from J, the gap between germline ends came to 12 bases. Germline V CDR1 and CDR2: PRHDT, FYEKMQ (reference sequence). The CDR3 loop spans 13 amino acids. The DNA for the CDR3 is TGTGCCAGCAGCTTCGGTTGGCCGGGGCCCCAGCATTTT. Residues: CASSFGWPGPQHF.

The chain couples TRBV14 to TRBJ2-1; 15 bases agree with TRBD2. The CDR3 consists of 18 residues. Germline values: CDR1 SGHDN, CDR2 FVKESK. After removal of 6 bases from V and 0 bases from J, the junction contained 6 bases not matched to a gene. The CDR3 spells CASRGTSGRRSSYNEQFF. Written as DNA, the CDR3 is TGTGCCAGCAGGGGGACTAGCGGGAGGAGGAGCTCCTACAATGAGCAGTTCTTC.

A single count supports this clone. The chain couples TRBV10-3 to TRBJ2-1; no clear D. V was pared by 11 bases and J by 12 bases, with 23 bases between. Germline CDR1 is ENHRY and CDR2 is SYGVKD. CDR3 length equals 13 residues. CDR3 sequence (DNA): TGTGCCTCTAAGACGCCTTTCGATGGGGTGCAGTTCTTC. It codes for CASKTPFDGVQFF.

The V gene is TRBV6-1, the J gene TRBJ2-7; D gene unclear. The V end was cut by 6 bases, the J end by 2 bases, with 2 bases between. The CDR3 has 10 amino acids. The germline CDR1 and CDR2 sequences are MNHNS and SASEGT. The CDR3 region is CASRTYEQYF. The CDR3 nucleotides read TGTGCCAGCAGAACCTACGAGCAGTACTTC.

The J gene is TRBJ2-3, the V gene TRBV4-1; 11 bases align to TRBD1. With V trimmed by 4 bases and J by 2 bases, 5 bases remained unmatched. Germline V CDR1 and CDR2: MGHRA, YSYEKL. The CDR3 covers 16 residues. The CDR3 here is CASSPGQGDTTDTQYF. The CDR3 DNA is TGCGCCAGCAGCCCGGGACAGGGGGACACCACAGATACGCAGTATTTT.